This TCR beta chain was identified in a study of T-cell memory formation after mild COVID-19. Trimming removed 0 bases from V and 5 bases from J; junction bases left unmatched: 3. CDR3 length equals 15 residues. Germline assignment: CDR1 SGHRS and CDR2 YFSETQ. In TCRdb, the 5' RACE reads were re-called with MiXCR into one record per CDR3 protein. The table has hundreds of thousands of distinct CDR3 sequences, around 27% seen once. The sequenced sample consisted of PBMCs or a T cell subset sorted from them (not recorded which). The sequence was collected from an adult woman who had mild COVID-19 (a few samples of this study predate the infection). Cell type and time point are not known. This chain uses TRBV5-1 with TRBJ2-1; 9 bases are shared with TRBD2. CDR3 in amino acids: CASSLASGANNEQFF. Here the CDR3 DNA reads TGCGCCAGCAGCTTGGCTAGCGGGGCGAACAATGAGCAGTTCTTC.